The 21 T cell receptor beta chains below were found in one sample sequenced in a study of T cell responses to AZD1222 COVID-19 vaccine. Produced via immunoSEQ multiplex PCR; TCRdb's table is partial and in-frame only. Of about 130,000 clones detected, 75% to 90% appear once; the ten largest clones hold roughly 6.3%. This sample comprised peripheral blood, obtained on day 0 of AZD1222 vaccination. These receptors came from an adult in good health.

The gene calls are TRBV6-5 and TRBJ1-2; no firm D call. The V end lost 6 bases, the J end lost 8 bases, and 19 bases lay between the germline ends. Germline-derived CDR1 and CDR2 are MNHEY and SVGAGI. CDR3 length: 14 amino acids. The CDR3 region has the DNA TGTGCCAGCAGCCCATACGGTGGAACCGGAGGCTACACCTTC. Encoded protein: CASSPYGGTGGYTF.

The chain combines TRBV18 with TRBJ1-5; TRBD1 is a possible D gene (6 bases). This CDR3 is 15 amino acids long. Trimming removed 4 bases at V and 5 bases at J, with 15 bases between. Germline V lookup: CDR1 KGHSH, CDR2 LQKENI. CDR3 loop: CASSLKWTVDQPQHF. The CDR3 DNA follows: TGTGCCAGCTCACTAAAATGGACAGTGGATCAGCCCCAGCATTTT.

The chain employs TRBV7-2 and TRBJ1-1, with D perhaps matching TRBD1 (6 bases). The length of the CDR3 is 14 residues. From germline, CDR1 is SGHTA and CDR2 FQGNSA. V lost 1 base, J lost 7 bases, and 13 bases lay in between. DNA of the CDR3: TGTGCCAGCAGCTTAGATTCGGGGGCGATTGAAGCTTTCTTT. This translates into CASSLDSGAIEAFF. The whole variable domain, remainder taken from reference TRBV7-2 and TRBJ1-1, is GAGVSQSPSNKVTEKGKDVELRCDPISGHTALYWYRQSLGQGLEFLIYFQGNSAPDKSGLPSDRFSAERTGGSVSTLTIQRTQQEDSAVYLCASSLDSGAIEAFFGQGTRLTVV.

The CDR3 here is CASSYGGLVPYEQYF. For the CDR3, the DNA is TGTGCCAGCAGTTACGGCGGACTAGTTCCTTACGAGCAGTACTTC. This chain connects TRBV6-5 to TRBJ2-7, with 7 bases identical to TRBD2. CDR1 and CDR2 (germline): MNHEY, SVGAGI. V lost 2 bases to trimming and J lost 4 bases; unmatched junction nucleotides: 8. This CDR3 spans 15 amino acids.

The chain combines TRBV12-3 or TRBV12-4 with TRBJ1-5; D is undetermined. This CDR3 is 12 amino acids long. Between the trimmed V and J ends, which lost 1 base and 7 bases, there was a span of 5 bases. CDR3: CASSLVGQPQHF. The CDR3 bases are TGTGCCAGCAGTTTAGTCGGGCAGCCCCAGCATTTT.

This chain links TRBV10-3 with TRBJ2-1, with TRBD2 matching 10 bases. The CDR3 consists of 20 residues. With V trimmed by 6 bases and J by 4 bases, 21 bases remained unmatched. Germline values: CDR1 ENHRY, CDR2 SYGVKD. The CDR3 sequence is CAISGVASGGTSLGYNEQFF. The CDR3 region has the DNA TGTGCCATCAGCGGTGTGGCTAGCGGGGGAACCTCCTTGGGGTACAATGAGCAGTTCTTC.

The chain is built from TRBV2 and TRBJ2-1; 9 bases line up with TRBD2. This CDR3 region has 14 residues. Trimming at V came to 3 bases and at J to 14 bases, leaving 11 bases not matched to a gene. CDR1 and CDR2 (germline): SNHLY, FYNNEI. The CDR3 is CASSEVAGVPGEFF. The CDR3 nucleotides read TGTGCCAGCAGTGAGGTAGCGGGGGTCCCTGGGGAGTTCTTC.

The CDR3 DNA reads TGTGCCAGCAGTTCCCCGGTGGGGGCCAATGAGCAGTTCTTC. Its translation is CASSSPVGANEQFF. The rearrangement joins TRBV6-5 to TRBJ2-1, with D possibly being TRBD1 (6 bases). Germline V CDR1 and CDR2: MNHEY, SVGAGI. Trimming took 4 bases from V and 6 from J, leaving 13 bases between them. The CDR3 extends over 14 amino acids.

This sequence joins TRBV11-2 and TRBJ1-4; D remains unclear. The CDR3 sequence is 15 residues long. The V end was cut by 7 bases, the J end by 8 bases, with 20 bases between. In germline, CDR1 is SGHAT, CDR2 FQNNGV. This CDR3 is CASTPEGTVGEKLFF. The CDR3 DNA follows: TGTGCCAGCACCCCAGAGGGCACGGTGGGCGAAAAACTGTTTTTT. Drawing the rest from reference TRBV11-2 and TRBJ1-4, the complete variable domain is EAGVAQSPRYKIIEKRQSVAFWCNPISGHATLYWYQQILGQGPKLLIQFQNNGVVDDSQLPKDRFSAERLKGVDSTLKIQPAKLEDSAVYLCASTPEGTVGEKLFFGSGTQLSVL.

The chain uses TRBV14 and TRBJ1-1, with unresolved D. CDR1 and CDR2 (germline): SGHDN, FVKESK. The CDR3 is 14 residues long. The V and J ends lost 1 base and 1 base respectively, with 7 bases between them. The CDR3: CASSQGGRNTEAFF. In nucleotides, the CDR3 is TGTGCCAGCAGCCAAGGTGGGCGGAACACTGAAGCTTTCTTT.

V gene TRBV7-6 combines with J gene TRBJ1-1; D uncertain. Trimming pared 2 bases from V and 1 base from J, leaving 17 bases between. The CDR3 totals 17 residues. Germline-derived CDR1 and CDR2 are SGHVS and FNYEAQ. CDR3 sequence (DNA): TGTGCCAGCAGCTTACCATCCGATTCGGCGGGGAACACTGAAGCTTTCTTT. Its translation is CASSLPSDSAGNTEAFF.

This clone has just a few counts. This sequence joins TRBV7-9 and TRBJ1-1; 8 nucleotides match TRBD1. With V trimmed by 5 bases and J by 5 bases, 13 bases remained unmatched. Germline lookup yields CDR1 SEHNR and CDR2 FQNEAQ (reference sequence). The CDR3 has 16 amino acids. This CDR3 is CASSLDRGRTRTEAFF. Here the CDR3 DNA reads TGTGCCAGCAGCCTAGACAGGGGCCGGACGAGAACTGAAGCTTTCTTT. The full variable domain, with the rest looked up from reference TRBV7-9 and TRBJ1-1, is DTGVSQNPRHKITKRGQNVTFRCDPISEHNRLYWYRQTLGQGPEFLTYFQNEAQLEKSRLLSDRFSAERPKGSFSTLEIQRTEQGDSAMYLCASSLDRGRTRTEAFFGQGTRLTVV.

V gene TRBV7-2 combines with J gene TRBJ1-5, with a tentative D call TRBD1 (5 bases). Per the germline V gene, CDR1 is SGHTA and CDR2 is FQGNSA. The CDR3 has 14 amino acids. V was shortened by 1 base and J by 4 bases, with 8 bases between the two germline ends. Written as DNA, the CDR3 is TGTGCCAGCAGCTTAGTTGGGGGGAATCAGCCCCAGCATTTT. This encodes CASSLVGGNQPQHF.

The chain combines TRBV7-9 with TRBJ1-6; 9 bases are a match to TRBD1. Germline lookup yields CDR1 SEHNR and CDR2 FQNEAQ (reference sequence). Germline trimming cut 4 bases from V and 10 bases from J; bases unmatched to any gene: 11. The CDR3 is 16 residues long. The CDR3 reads CASSSGRTGVLSPLHF. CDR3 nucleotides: TGTGCCAGCAGCTCCGGGAGGACAGGGGTATTGTCACCCCTCCACTTT.

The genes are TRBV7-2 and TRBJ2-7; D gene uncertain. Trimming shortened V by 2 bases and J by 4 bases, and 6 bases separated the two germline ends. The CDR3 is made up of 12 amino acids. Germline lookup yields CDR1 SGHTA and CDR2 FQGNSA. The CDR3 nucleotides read TGTGCCAGCAGCTTACTGCTGTACGAGCAGTACTTC. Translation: CASSLLLYEQYF.

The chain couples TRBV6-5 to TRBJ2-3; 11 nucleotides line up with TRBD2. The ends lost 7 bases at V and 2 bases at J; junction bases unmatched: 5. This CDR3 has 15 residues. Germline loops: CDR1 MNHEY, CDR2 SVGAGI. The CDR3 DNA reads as TGTGCCAGCAACCTAGCGGGGGGATCCACAGATACGCAGTATTTT. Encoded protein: CASNLAGGSTDTQYF.

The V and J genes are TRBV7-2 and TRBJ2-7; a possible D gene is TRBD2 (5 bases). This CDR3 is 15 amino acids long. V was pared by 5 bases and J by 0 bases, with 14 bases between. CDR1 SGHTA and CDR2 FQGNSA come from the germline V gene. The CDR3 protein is CASSQGLTSSYEQYF. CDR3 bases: TGTGCCAGCAGCCAAGGACTCACGAGCTCCTACGAGCAGTACTTC.

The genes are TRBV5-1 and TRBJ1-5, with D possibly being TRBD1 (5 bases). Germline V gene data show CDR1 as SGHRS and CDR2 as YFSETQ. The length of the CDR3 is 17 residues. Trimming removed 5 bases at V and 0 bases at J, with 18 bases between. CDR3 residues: CASRDRWGDYSNQPQHF. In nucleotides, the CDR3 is TGCGCCAGCAGAGACCGCTGGGGGGATTATAGCAATCAGCCCCAGCATTTT.

Here the CDR3 reads CASSSTGYSNQPQHF. In DNA form, the CDR3 reads TGTGCCAGCAGCTCCACAGGGTATAGCAATCAGCCCCAGCATTTT. V is TRBV7-9 and J is TRBJ1-5, with D perhaps matching TRBD1 (6 bases). V was shortened by 4 bases and J by 0 bases, with 10 bases between the two germline ends. The V gene's germline CDR1 is SEHNR and CDR2 FQNEAQ (reference sequence). The CDR3 totals 15 residues.

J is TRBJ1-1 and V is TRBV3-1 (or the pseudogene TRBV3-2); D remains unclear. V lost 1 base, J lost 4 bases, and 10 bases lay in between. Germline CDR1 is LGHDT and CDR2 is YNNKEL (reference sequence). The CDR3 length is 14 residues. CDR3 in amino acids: CASSQAGLSTEAFF. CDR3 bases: TGTGCCAGCAGCCAAGCTGGGTTGAGCACTGAAGCTTTCTTT.

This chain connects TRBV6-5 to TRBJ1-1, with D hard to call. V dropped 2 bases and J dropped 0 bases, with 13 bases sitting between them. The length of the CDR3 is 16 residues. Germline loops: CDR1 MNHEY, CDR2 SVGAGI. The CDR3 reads CASSYKFGSVNTEAFF. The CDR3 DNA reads TGTGCCAGCAGTTACAAATTTGGTTCAGTGAACACTGAAGCTTTCTTT.